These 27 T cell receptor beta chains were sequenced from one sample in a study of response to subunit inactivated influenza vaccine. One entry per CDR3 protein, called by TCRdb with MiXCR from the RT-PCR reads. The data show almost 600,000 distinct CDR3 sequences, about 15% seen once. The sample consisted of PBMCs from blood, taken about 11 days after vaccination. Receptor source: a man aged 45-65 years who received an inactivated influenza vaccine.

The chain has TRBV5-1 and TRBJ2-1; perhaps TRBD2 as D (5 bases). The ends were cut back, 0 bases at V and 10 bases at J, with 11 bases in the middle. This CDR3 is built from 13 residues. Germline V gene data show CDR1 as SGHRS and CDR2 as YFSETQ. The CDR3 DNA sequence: TGCGCCAGCAGCTTGGAAAGAGGGCGGGAGCAGTTCTTC. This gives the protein CASSLERGREQFF.

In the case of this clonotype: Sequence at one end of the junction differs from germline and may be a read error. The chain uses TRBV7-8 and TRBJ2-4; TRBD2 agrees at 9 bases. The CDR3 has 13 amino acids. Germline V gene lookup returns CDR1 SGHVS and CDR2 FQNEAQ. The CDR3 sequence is CASSLQAGGPADF. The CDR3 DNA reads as TGTGCCAGCAGCTTACAGGCGGGAGGGCCTGCGGACTTC.

The CDR3 nucleotides are TGTGCCTGGAGTGTAGGACAGGTCTACACTGAAGCTTTCTTT. Translating it yields CAWSVGQVYTEAFF. The rearrangement uses TRBV30 and TRBJ1-1; TRBD1 matches at 7 bases. The CDR3 contains 14 residues. The J segment lost 3 bases and the V segment lost 0 bases, leaving 4 bases of the junction unmatched. CDR1 is GTSNPN and CDR2 is SVGIG in the germline V gene (reference sequence).

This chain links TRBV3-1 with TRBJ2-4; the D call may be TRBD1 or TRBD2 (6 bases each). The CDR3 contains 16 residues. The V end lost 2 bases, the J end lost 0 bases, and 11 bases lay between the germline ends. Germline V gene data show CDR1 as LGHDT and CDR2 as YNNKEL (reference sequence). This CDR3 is CASSQYGGGAKNIQYF. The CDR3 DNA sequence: TGTGCCAGCAGCCAATACGGAGGGGGAGCCAAAAACATTCAGTACTTC.

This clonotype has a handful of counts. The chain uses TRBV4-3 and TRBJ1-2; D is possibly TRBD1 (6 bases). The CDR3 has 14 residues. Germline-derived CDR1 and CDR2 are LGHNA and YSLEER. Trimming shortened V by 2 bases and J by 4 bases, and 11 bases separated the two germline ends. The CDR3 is CASSQQQGLYGYTF. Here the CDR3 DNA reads TGCGCCAGCAGCCAACAACAGGGTCTCTATGGCTACACCTTC.

The CDR3 DNA sequence: TGTGCCTGGAGTGTACTAGCGGGAGTGGGTGAGCAGTTCTTC. Protein sequence: CAWSVLAGVGEQFF. The chain joins TRBV30 to TRBJ2-1, with TRBD2 matching 11 bases. With 0 bases clipped from V and 9 bases from J, the junction kept 4 bases outside the gene matches. This CDR3 has 14 amino acids. The germline V gene encodes CDR1 GTSNPN and CDR2 SVGIG (reference sequence).

This CDR3 reads CAISRTSGSAGEQYF. DNA of the CDR3: TGTGCCATCAGCCGGACTAGCGGGTCCGCGGGGGAGCAGTACTTC. The genes are TRBV10-3 and TRBJ2-7; TRBD2 agrees at 11 bases. V lost 6 bases and J lost 7; bases outside the gene matches: 11. The CDR3 sequence is 15 residues long. Per germline, CDR1 ENHRY and CDR2 SYGVKD.

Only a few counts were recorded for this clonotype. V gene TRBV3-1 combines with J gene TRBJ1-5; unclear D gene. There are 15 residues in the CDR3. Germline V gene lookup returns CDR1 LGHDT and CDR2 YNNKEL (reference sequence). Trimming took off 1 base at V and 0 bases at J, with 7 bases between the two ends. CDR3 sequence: CASSQGYSSNQPQHF. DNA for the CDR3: TGTGCCAGCAGCCAAGGTTACAGTAGCAATCAGCCCCAGCATTTT. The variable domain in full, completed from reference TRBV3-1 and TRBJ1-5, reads DTAVSQTPKYLVTQMGNDKSIKCEQNLGHDTMYWYKQDSKKFLKIMFSYNNKELIINETVPNRFSPKSPDKAHLNLHINSLELGDSAVYFCASSQGYSSNQPQHFGDGTRLSIL.

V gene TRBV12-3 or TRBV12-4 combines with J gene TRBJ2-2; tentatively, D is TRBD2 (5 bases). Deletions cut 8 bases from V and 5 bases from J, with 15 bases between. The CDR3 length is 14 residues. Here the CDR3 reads CASGNRRGTGELFF. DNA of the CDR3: TGTGCCAGCGGCAACCGACGGGGTACCGGGGAGCTGTTTTTT.

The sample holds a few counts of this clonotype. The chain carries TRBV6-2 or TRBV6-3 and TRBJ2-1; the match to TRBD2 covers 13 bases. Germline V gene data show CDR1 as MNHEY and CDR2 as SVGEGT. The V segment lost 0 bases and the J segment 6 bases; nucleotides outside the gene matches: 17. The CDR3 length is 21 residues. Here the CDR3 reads CASSYSIGLAGAAGALNEQFF. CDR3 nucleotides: TGTGCCAGCAGTTACTCGATAGGACTAGCGGGAGCCGCGGGAGCCCTCAATGAGCAGTTCTTC.

The DNA for the CDR3 is TGTGCCACGCGACAGGGACTGGCCAAAAACATTCAGTACTTC. Its translation: CATRQGLAKNIQYF. The chain combines TRBV27 with TRBJ2-4; tentatively, D is TRBD1 (7 bases). V was trimmed by 10 bases and J by 1 base, leaving 14 bases between them. Germline CDR1 reads MNHEY; CDR2 reads SMNVEV (reference sequence). The CDR3 runs to 14 residues.

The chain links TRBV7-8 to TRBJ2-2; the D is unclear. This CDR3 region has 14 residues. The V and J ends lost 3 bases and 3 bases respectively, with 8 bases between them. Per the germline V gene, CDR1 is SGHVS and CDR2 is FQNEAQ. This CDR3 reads CASSFTTDTGELFF. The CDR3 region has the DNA TGTGCCAGCAGCTTCACCACAGACACCGGGGAGCTGTTTTTT.

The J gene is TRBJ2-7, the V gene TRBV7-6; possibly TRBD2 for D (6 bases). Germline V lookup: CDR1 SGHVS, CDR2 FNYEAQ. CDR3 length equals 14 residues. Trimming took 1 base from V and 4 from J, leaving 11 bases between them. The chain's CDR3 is CASSLGAGLYEQYF. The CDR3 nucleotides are TGTGCCAGCAGCTTAGGGGCGGGATTGTACGAGCAGTACTTC.

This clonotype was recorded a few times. The CDR3 bases are TGTGCCAGCAGTGTTGAGCGTGGGAGTGAGCAGTTCTTC. It is translated as CASSVERGSEQFF. V usage is TRBV7-9 and J usage is TRBJ2-1, with D maybe TRBD2 (5 bases). V was trimmed by 6 bases and J by 9 bases, leaving 15 bases between them. Per the germline V gene, CDR1 is SEHNR and CDR2 is FQNEAQ (reference sequence). The CDR3 covers 13 residues.

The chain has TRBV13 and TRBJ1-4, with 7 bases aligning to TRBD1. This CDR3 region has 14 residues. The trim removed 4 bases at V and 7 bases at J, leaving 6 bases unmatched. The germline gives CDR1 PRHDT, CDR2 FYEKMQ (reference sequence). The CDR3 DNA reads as TGTGCCAGCAGCTACAGGGGAGAGGGTGAAAAACTGTTTTTT. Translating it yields CASSYRGEGEKLFF.

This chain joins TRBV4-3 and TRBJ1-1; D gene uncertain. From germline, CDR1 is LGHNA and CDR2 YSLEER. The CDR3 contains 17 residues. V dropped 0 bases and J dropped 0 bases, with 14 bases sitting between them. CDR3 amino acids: CASSQEVYAGLNTEAFF. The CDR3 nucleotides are TGCGCCAGCAGCCAAGAAGTCTACGCGGGCCTGAACACTGAAGCTTTCTTT.

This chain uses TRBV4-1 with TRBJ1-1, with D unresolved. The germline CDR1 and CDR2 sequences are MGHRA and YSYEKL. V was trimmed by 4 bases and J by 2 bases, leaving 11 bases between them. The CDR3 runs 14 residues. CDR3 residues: CASSLRAFNTEAFF. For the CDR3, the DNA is TGCGCCAGCAGCCTCCGGGCCTTTAACACTGAAGCTTTCTTT.

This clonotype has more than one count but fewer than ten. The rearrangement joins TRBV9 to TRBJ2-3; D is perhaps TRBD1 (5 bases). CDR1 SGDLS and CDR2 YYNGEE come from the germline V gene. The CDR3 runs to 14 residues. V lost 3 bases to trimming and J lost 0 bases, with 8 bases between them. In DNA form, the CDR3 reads TGTGCCAGCAGCGGGACAACCAGCACAGATACGCAGTATTTT. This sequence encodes CASSGTTSTDTQYF.

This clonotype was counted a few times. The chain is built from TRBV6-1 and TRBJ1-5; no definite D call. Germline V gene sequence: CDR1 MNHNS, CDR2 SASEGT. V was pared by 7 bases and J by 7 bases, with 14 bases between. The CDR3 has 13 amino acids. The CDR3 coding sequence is TGTGCCAGCACCGACGGAACCAGACAGCCCCAGCATTTT. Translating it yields CASTDGTRQPQHF.

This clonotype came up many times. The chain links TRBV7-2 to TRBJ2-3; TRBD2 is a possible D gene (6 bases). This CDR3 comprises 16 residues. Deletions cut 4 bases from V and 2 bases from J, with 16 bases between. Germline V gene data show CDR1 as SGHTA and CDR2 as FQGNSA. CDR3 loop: CASSSGLLANTDTQYF. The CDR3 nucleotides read TGTGCCAGCAGCTCGGGACTCCTGGCAAACACAGATACGCAGTATTTT.

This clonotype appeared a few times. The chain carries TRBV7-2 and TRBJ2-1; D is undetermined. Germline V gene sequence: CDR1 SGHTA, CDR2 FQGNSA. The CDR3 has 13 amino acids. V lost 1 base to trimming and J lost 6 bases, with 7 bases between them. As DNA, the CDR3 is TGTGCCAGCAGCTTAGTGGGGTTCAATGAGCAGTTCTTC. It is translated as CASSLVGFNEQFF.

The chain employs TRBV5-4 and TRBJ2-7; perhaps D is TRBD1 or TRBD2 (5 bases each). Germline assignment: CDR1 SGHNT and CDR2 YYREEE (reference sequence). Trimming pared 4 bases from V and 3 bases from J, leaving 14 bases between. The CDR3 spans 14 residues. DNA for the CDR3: TGTGCCAGCAGCAACCGGGACGAAGACTACGAGCAGTACTTC. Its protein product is CASSNRDEDYEQYF.

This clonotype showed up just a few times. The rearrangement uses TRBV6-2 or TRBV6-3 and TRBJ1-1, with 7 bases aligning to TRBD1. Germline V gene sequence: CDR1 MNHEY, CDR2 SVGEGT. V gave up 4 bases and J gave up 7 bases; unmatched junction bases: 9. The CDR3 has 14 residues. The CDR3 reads CASSSSYRGYEAFF. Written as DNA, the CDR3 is TGTGCCAGCAGTTCCTCTTACAGGGGCTATGAAGCTTTCTTT.

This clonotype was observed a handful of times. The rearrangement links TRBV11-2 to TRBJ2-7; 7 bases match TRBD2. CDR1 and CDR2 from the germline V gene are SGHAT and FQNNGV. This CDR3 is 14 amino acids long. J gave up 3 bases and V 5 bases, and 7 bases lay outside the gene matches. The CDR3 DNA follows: TGTGCCAGCAGCGTGGGGGGGATTGGCTACGAGCAGTACTTC. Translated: CASSVGGIGYEQYF.

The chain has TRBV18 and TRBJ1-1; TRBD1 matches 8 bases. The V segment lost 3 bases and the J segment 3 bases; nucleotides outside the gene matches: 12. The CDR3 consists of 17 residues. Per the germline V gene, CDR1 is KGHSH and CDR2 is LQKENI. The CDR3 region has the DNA TGTGCCAGCTCACCGGAGAGGACAGGGTCGTTAGACACTGAAGCTTTCTTT. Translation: CASSPERTGSLDTEAFF.

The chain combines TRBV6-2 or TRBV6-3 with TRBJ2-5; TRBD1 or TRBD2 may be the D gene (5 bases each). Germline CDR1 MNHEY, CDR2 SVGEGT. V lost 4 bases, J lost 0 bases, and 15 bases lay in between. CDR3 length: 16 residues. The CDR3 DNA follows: TGTGCCAGCAGTTCTGCGAGGGGCCGGCACCAAGAGACCCAGTACTTC. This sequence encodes CASSSARGRHQETQYF.

As DNA, the CDR3 is TGTGCCAGCAGTTACAGATCATGGGGGGCGAACACCGGGGAGCTGTTTTTT. Protein product: CASSYRSWGANTGELFF. The rearrangement links TRBV6-5 to TRBJ2-2; possibly TRBD2 for D (6 bases). The V gene lost 2 bases and the J gene lost 0 bases, with 13 bases spanning the gap. Germline-derived CDR1 and CDR2 are MNHEY and SVGAGI. The CDR3 is 17 residues long.